The rows below give T cell receptor beta chains drawn from one sample of a study of cytomegalovirus exposure and HLA in healthy donors. Some clones are missing from TCRdb's copy, which holds only in-frame ones; the method was immunoSEQ multiplex PCR. Altogether some 150,000 clones are present, approximately 85% being singletons, with the ten largest covering more than 2%. The sequenced material came from PBMCs. The receptors stem from a woman under 30 in good health and CMV-seronegative. Each CDR3 is given with its conserved first and last residue. D genes are given only for firm matches. Expanded clones get a size class; other rows say once, few or many, or leave the size out.

TRBJ2-4 | TRBV7-2 | . | TRBD1 | TGTGCCAGCAGCTTAGTGGGACAGTCCATAGCCAAAAACATTCAGTACTTC | CASSLVGQSIAKNIQYF
TRBJ2-3 | TRBV5-6 | . | TRBD2 | TGTGCCAGCAGCCCCCTCCTAGCGGGCTGGGGCACAGATACGCAGTATTTT | CASSPLLAGWGTDTQYF
TRBJ1-3 | TRBV21-1 | . | . | TGTGCCAGGGACACCGACAGGGTATCTGGAAACACCATATATTTT | CARDTDRVSGNTIYF
TRBJ2-1 | TRBV6-5 | . | . | TGTGCCAGCAGTTACTCGGCAGGAACCTACAATGAGCAGTTCTTC | CASSYSAGTYNEQFF
TRBJ2-3 | TRBV7-3 | . | . | TGTGCCAGCAGCTCGGGAAAGACAACCCCACTCACAGATACGCAGTATTTT | CASSSGKTTPLTDTQYF
TRBJ2-5 | TRBV9 | once | TRBD1 | TGTGCCAGCAGCGTAGGGACAGGGAACCAAGAGACCCAGTACTTC | CASSVGTGNQETQYF
TRBJ2-2 | TRBV7-7 | . | . | TGTGCCAGCAGCTTCTCCACAGGTCAGAACACCGGGGAGCTGTTTTTT | CASSFSTGQNTGELFF
TRBJ2-7 | TRBV7-6 | . | . | TGTGCCAGCAGCCCCCGGGCGGGGGCAAGGTACGAGCAGTACTTC | CASSPRAGARYEQYF
TRBJ2-5 | TRBV5-1 | . | TRBD1 | TGCGCCAGCAGCTTGTGGACAGGGGAAGAGACCCAGTACTTC | CASSLWTGEETQYF
TRBJ2-1 | TRBV4-3 | . | . | TGCGCCAGCAGCCAAGACCGGAGAAGCGAGCTGCAGTTCTTC | CASSQDRRSELQFF
TRBJ1-2 | TRBV28 | . | TRBD1 | TGTGCCAGCAGCCCCCACCAGGACAGGGGGACCTATGGCTACACCTTC | CASSPHQDRGTYGYTF
TRBJ2-1 | TRBV4-1 | . | TRBD2 | TGCGCCAGCAGGGGGGGACTAGCGGGATACAATGAGCAGTTCTTC | CASRGGLAGYNEQFF
TRBJ2-3 | TRBV28 | . | . | TGTGCCAGCAGCGAAGGGGGGGGGCATGTAGATACGCAGTATTTT | CASSEGGGHVDTQYF
TRBJ1-2 | TRBV15 | . | . | TGTGCCACCAGCCTGAGGGGGGGATTTAACTATGGCTACACCTTC | CATSLRGGFNYGYTF
TRBJ1-4 | TRBV14 | . | . | TGTGCCAGCAGCCAATGGTCTTGGACAAGCAATGAAAAACTGTTTTTT | CASSQWSWTSNEKLFF
TRBJ2-1 | TRBV11-2 | . | . | TGTGCCAGCAGCTTAGACCCCGCGGGGCCCTACAATGAGCAGTTCTTC | CASSLDPAGPYNEQFF
TRBJ2-2 | TRBV28 | . | TRBD1 | TGTGCCAGCAGTTCCGAGGGGCAGGGGGCCGGGGAGCTGTTTTTT | CASSSEGQGAGELFF
TRBJ1-5 | TRBV6-1 | . | TRBD1 | TGTGCCAGCAGTGAAGAGAGGGGGCGCCTGGGCCAGCCCCAGCATTTT | CASSEERGRLGQPQHF
TRBJ2-5 | TRBV13 | . | TRBD2 | TGTGCCAGCACTCGGACTAGCGGGGGGATGTACCAAGAGACCCAGTACTTC | CASTRTSGGMYQETQYF
TRBJ2-1 | TRBV11-3 | once | . | TGTGCCAGCAGCTTTAGTGAGTATGATGAGCAGTTCTTC | CASSFSEYDEQFF
TRBJ1-4 | TRBV2 | few | . | TGTGCCAGCAGTGATGGCAATGAAAAACTGTTTTTT | CASSDGNEKLFF
TRBJ1-2 | TRBV28 | . | . | TGTGCCAGCAGTCCCGCCTCTTTACGCAGGGGCAATAACTATGGCTACACCTTC | CASSPASLRRGNNYGYTF
TRBJ1-2 | TRBV5-1 | . | TRBD1 | TGCGCCAGCAGCTTGGGACAGGGGGCTTATGGCTACACCTTC | CASSLGQGAYGYTF
TRBJ1-2 | TRBV2 | . | . | TGTGCCAGCAGTGACCGGGGGGGGAACTATGGCTACACCTTC | CASSDRGGNYGYTF
TRBJ1-5 | TRBV7-8 | . | . | TGTGCCAGCAGCTTAGAGCCAGGTCTGGGCAATCAGCCCCAGCATTTT | CASSLEPGLGNQPQHF
TRBJ2-7 | TRBV7-9 | . | TRBD1 | TGTGCCAGCAGCTTATACGGTTCGGGACAGGGACACTACGAGCAGTACTTC | CASSLYGSGQGHYEQYF
TRBJ1-2 | TRBV7-2 | . | . | TGTGCCAGCAGCTCCGACTATGGCTACACCTTC | CASSSDYGYTF
TRBJ2-1 | TRBV5-1 | . | TRBD2 | TGCGCCAGCAGCTTGGGCGGGGGGAGCTCCTACAATGAGCAGTTCTTC | CASSLGGGSSYNEQFF
TRBJ1-5 | TRBV19 | . | . | TGTGCCAGTAGTATTGAGGCCGCCAGGGCGGGCAATCAGCCCCAGCATTTT | CASSIEAARAGNQPQHF
TRBJ2-1 | TRBV30 | . | . | TGTGCCCTGGGGGCCAATGAGCAGTTCTTC | CALGANEQFF
TRBJ1-2 | TRBV4-1 | . | TRBD1 | TGCGCCAGCAGCCAAGTTCCGAAGGGGGCAGGGGTGGCCTATGGCTACACCTTC | CASSQVPKGAGVAYGYTF